This entry lists 22 T cell receptor beta chains sequenced from one sample in a study of cytomegalovirus exposure and HLA in healthy donors. In the PCR, 60 Vbeta and 13 Jbeta primers were used. Sequencing used immunoSEQ multiplex PCR; TCRdb keeps in-frame clones, though not all of them. The data contain roughly 120,000 clones, about 81% of them seen just once; the ten biggest clones take up approximately 0.99%. The material sequenced was PBMCs. The receptors were gathered from a woman aged 25 to 39 in good health and CMV-seronegative.

As concerns this clone: One end of the junction fails to match germline, which may point to a read error. The chain couples TRBV7-9 to TRBJ1-2, with 7 bases that match TRBD1. The CDR3 is made up of 14 amino acids. The germline V gene encodes CDR1 SEHNR and CDR2 FQNEAQ (reference sequence). The chain's CDR3 is CSSSRGQLYYGYTF. The CDR3, as DNA: TGTTCCAGCAGCCGGGGACAGCTTTACTATGGCTACACCTTC.

The genes are TRBV7-2 and TRBJ2-5; TRBD1 agrees at 7 bases. The V and J ends lost 5 bases and 5 bases, in that order; junction bases with no gene match: 8. The CDR3 loop spans 14 amino acids. Germline CDR1 is SGHTA and CDR2 is FQGNSA. DNA of the CDR3: TGTGCCAGCAGCACCCGACAGGGTAGCGAGACCCAGTACTTC. Amino acid sequence: CASSTRQGSETQYF.

The chain joins TRBV2 to TRBJ2-5; perhaps TRBD2 as D (7 bases). Germline V gene sequence: CDR1 SNHLY, CDR2 FYNNEI. V was clipped by 11 bases and J by 8 bases, with 15 bases between them. CDR3 size: 11 residues. CDR3 bases: TGTGCCGGTGGTGGGGGGGGCACCCAGTACTTC. This codes for CAGGGGGTQYF.

The rearrangement joins TRBV19 to TRBJ2-1, with D possibly TRBD2 on 5 matching bases. Germline values: CDR1 LNHDA, CDR2 SQIVND (reference sequence). This CDR3 is 14 amino acids long. Trimming left V 8 bases short and J 5 bases short, with 16 bases between. CDR3 region: CASRTMWRDNEQFF. CDR3 sequence (DNA): TGTGCCAGTCGAACGATGTGGCGGGACAATGAGCAGTTCTTC. The whole variable domain, remainder taken from reference TRBV19 and TRBJ2-1, is DGGITQSPKYLFRKEGQNVTLSCEQNLNHDAMYWYRQDPGQGLRLIYYSQIVNDFQKGDIAEGYSVSREKKESFPLTVTSAQKNPTAFYLCASRTMWRDNEQFFGPGTRLTVL.

The chain joins TRBV9 to TRBJ2-5, with no clear D. Trimming cost V 4 bases and J 4 bases, with 17 bases left between them. Looked up from germline, CDR1 is SGDLS and CDR2 is YYNGEE. The CDR3 spans 15 residues. CDR3 DNA sequence: TGTGCCAGCAGCCTCAGGCCGACCGGCGCAGAGACCCAGTACTTC. As protein: CASSLRPTGAETQYF. The full variable domain, in which reference TRBV9 and TRBJ2-5 provide the parts outside the CDR3, is DSGVTQTPKHLITATGQRVTLRCSPRSGDLSVYWYQQSLDQGLQFLIQYYNGEERAKGNILERFSAQQFPDLHSELNLSSLELGDSALYFCASSLRPTGAETQYFGPGTRLLVL.

The chain recombines TRBV27 with TRBJ2-7; 10 bases line up with TRBD1. Germline assignment: CDR1 MNHEY and CDR2 SMNVEV (reference sequence). The J segment lost 7 bases and the V segment lost 4 bases, leaving 7 bases of the junction unmatched. This CDR3 comprises 14 residues. The CDR3 nucleotides read TGTGCCAGCAGTTCCCGACAGGGGGCGGGGGAGCAGTACTTC. Its translation: CASSSRQGAGEQYF.

This chain connects TRBV5-4 to TRBJ1-2; a possible D gene is TRBD1 (5 bases). The CDR3 loop spans 13 amino acids. CDR1 and CDR2 (germline): SGHNT, YYREEE (reference sequence). V was trimmed by 5 bases and J by 8 bases, leaving 16 bases between them. This chain's CDR3 is CASRTGAAGGYTF. In DNA, the CDR3 is TGTGCCAGCAGGACCGGGGCCGCGGGAGGCTACACCTTC.

The rearrangement uses TRBV4-1 and TRBJ1-2; D perhaps matches TRBD1 (6 bases). This CDR3 comprises 15 residues. Germline-derived CDR1 and CDR2 are MGHRA and YSYEKL. V dropped 4 bases and J dropped 7 bases, with 19 bases sitting between them. CDR3 in amino acids: CASSLTGTLGSGYTF. Written as DNA, the CDR3 is TGCGCCAGCAGCCTGACCGGGACATTGGGAAGTGGCTACACCTTC.

This sequence joins TRBV2 and TRBJ1-6; TRBD1 aligns across 7 bases. The germline CDR1 and CDR2 sequences are SNHLY and FYNNEI. V shed 6 bases and J 7 bases; nucleotides not matched to a gene: 9. This CDR3 spans 15 amino acids. CDR3 sequence (DNA): TGTGCCAGCAGCCTTCGGGGACAGTCGAATTCACCCCTCCACTTT. It encodes CASSLRGQSNSPLHF. Supplemented by reference TRBV2 and TRBJ1-6, the full variable domain reads EPEVTQTPSHQVTQMGQEVILRCVPISNHLYFYWYRQILGQKVEFLVSFYNNEISEKSEIFDDQFSVERPDGSNFTLKIRSTKLEDSAMYFCASSLRGQSNSPLHFGNGTRLTVT.

The chain couples TRBV7-6 to TRBJ2-6; D gene ambiguous. This CDR3 comprises 16 residues. The ends were cut back, 5 bases at V and 4 bases at J, with 15 bases in the middle. Germline V gene lookup returns CDR1 SGHVS and CDR2 FNYEAQ. The CDR3 loop reads CASSLDGSAGANVLTF. The DNA for the CDR3 is TGTGCCAGCAGCCTAGATGGTAGTGCCGGGGCCAACGTCCTGACTTTC.

In DNA form, the CDR3 reads TGTGCCAGCAGTGAACACGGACAGGGACTATCAGATACGCAGTATTTT. This encodes CASSEHGQGLSDTQYF. This sequence joins TRBV6-1 and TRBJ2-3, with D possibly matching TRBD1 (8 bases). The V end was cut by 2 bases, the J end by 4 bases, with 16 bases between. This CDR3 has 16 residues. CDR1 is MNHNS and CDR2 is SASEGT in the germline V gene.

The rearrangement links TRBV6-6 to TRBJ1-1; no definite D call. The CDR3 contains 13 residues. The V end lost 0 bases, the J end lost 7 bases, and 9 bases lay between the germline ends. CDR1 is MNHNY, CDR2 SVGAGI, per germline (reference sequence). The CDR3 DNA is TGTGCCAGCAGTTACTCCCTGGAGTTTGAAGCTTTCTTT. Its protein is CASSYSLEFEAFF.

The chain links TRBV6-1 to TRBJ2-7; 7 positions match TRBD1. This CDR3 has 14 residues. V was pared by 5 bases and J by 4 bases, with 8 bases of the junction left unmatched. The V gene's germline CDR1 is MNHNS and CDR2 SASEGT. CDR3 DNA sequence: TGTGCCAGCAGTAACAGGGGTTGGGAGTACGAGCAGTACTTC. Translated: CASSNRGWEYEQYF.

This rearrangement joins TRBV19 to TRBJ1-5; 9 positions match TRBD1. Germline V lookup: CDR1 LNHDA, CDR2 SQIVND (reference sequence). This CDR3 is built from 15 residues. The ends lost 5 bases at V and 4 bases at J; junction bases unmatched: 6. CDR3 region: CASSGGQGLNQPQHF. The CDR3 DNA is TGTGCCAGTAGTGGTGGACAGGGGTTGAATCAGCCCCAGCATTTT.

About this clone itself: A read error may produce the germline difference seen at one junction end. The chain recombines TRBV7-9 with TRBJ1-1; perhaps TRBD1 as D (5 bases). CDR1 and CDR2 from the germline V gene are SEHNR and FQNEAQ (reference sequence). The CDR3 has 12 residues. The chain's CDR3 is CSSSGGWSEAFF. The DNA of the CDR3 is TGTTCCAGCAGCGGGGGGTGGAGTGAAGCTTTCTTT.

This clone was seen once. The CDR3, as DNA: TGTGCCAGCAGCTCCCCGGGACAGGGCTACGAGCAGTACTTC. Translating it yields CASSSPGQGYEQYF. The chain joins TRBV11-2 to TRBJ2-7, with TRBD1 identical over 9 bases. The V gene's germline CDR1 is SGHAT and CDR2 FQNNGV. Losses at the gene ends were 4 bases for V and 3 bases for J; bases not matched to a gene: 4. CDR3 length: 14 amino acids.

This clone was seen a handful of times. The chain employs TRBV6-6 and TRBJ2-5; 7 positions agree with TRBD1. The CDR3 is made up of 13 amino acids. Losses at the gene ends were 6 bases for V and 2 bases for J; bases not matched to a gene: 3. Germline-derived CDR1 and CDR2 are MNHNY and SVGAGI (reference sequence). For the CDR3, the DNA is TGTGCCAGCAGCGGACAGGCGCAAGAGACCCAGTACTTC. Protein: CASSGQAQETQYF.

This chain uses TRBV2 with TRBJ1-2, with D maybe TRBD1 (5 bases). Germline lookup yields CDR1 SNHLY and CDR2 FYNNEI. The CDR3 has 14 residues. The germline V and J ends were trimmed by 7 bases and 4 bases, with 16 bases remaining between them. CDR3 region: CASTAQGPGYGYTF. CDR3 nucleotides: TGTGCCAGCACCGCCCAGGGTCCCGGCTATGGCTACACCTTC.

This clone was found a few times. The chain is built from TRBV19 and TRBJ1-3; D ambiguous. Trimming pared 8 bases from V and 8 bases from J, leaving 19 bases between. The CDR3 has 14 residues. Germline CDR1 LNHDA, CDR2 SQIVND (reference sequence). The CDR3 region is CASALSLQVDTIYF. The CDR3 DNA is TGTGCCAGTGCATTGAGTTTGCAGGTAGACACCATATATTTT.

The rearrangement joins TRBV27 to TRBJ2-7; TRBD2 matches 9 bases. Germline CDR1 reads MNHEY; CDR2 reads SMNVEV (reference sequence). CDR3 length equals 17 residues. Trimming took 2 bases from V and 4 from J; bases not matched to a gene: 12. The CDR3 sequence is CASSLRAPGLAGYEQYF. The DNA of the CDR3 is TGTGCCAGCAGTTTACGCGCCCCCGGGCTAGCGGGGTACGAGCAGTACTTC.

The V gene is TRBV9, the J gene TRBJ1-2; D may be TRBD1 (5 bases). CDR1 SGDLS and CDR2 YYNGEE come from the germline V gene. The CDR3 covers 13 residues. V was cut by 4 bases and J by 8 bases, with 15 bases left in between. The CDR3 nucleotides are TGTGCCAGCAGCCTGACAGAGCGAATAGGCTACACCTTC. It specifies CASSLTERIGYTF.

This chain uses TRBV27 with TRBJ2-3; 9 bases match TRBD1. Per the germline V gene, CDR1 is MNHEY and CDR2 is SMNVEV (reference sequence). The CDR3 is 15 amino acids. V trimming: 7 bases; J trimming: 1 base; junction bases outside the gene matches: 6. The CDR3 region has the DNA TGTGCCAGCAATACGGGACAGGGCCGCACAGATACGCAGTATTTT. This encodes CASNTGQGRTDTQYF.